This is a list of T cell receptor beta chains from one sample in a study of CD8 T cells in Susac syndrome. TCRdb re-analysed the immunoSEQ multiplex PCR reads in MiXCR, keeping a single row per CDR3 protein. The sample has about 150,000 distinct CDR3 sequences, just under 97% seen once. Specimen: CD8+ T cells from PBMCs. The source is a human donor with multiple sclerosis. Both conserved end residues are part of each CDR3. The D gene is left open where the match is weak. A row's size may be missing; if present it is once, few, many or a size class.

clone size: NA; V gene: TRBV4-1; D gene: NA; J gene: TRBJ2-1; CDR3 protein: CASSPLDRSSYNEQFF; CDR3 DNA: TGCGCCAGCAGCCCCCTCGACCGAAGCTCCTACAATGAGCAGTTCTTC
clone size: NA; V gene: TRBV4-1; D gene: NA; J gene: TRBJ1-4; CDR3 protein: CASSFQPAVEDEKLFF; CDR3 DNA: TGCGCCAGCAGCTTCCAGCCCGCGGTCGAGGATGAAAAACTGTTTTTT
clone size: NA; V gene: TRBV7-9; D gene: TRBD1; J gene: TRBJ2-5; CDR3 protein: CASSAWDSQETQYF; CDR3 DNA: TGTGCCAGCAGCGCGTGGGACAGCCAAGAGACCCAGTACTTC
clone size: NA; V gene: TRBV29-1; D gene: NA; J gene: TRBJ2-2; CDR3 protein: CSVNTYSNTGELFF; CDR3 DNA: TGCAGCGTGAACACTTACTCGAACACCGGGGAGCTGTTTTTT
clone size: NA; V gene: TRBV5-6; D gene: NA; J gene: TRBJ1-5; CDR3 protein: CASSSNPYSNQPQHF; CDR3 DNA: TGTGCCAGCAGCTCCAACCCGTATAGCAATCAGCCCCAGCATTTT
clone size: NA; V gene: TRBV30; D gene: NA; J gene: TRBJ1-1; CDR3 protein: CAWSEGTNTEAFF; CDR3 DNA: TGTGCCTGGAGTGAGGGAACTAACACTGAAGCTTTCTTT
clone size: NA; V gene: TRBV7-9; D gene: TRBD2; J gene: TRBJ2-7; CDR3 protein: CASSLRQTSGGSYEQYF; CDR3 DNA: TGTGCCAGCAGCTTACGGCAAACTAGCGGGGGATCCTACGAGCAGTACTTC
clone size: once; V gene: TRBV29-1; D gene: TRBD1; J gene: TRBJ1-2; CDR3 protein: CSTQEETGSGYTF; CDR3 DNA: TGCAGCACACAAGAGGAGACAGGGAGCGGCTACACCTTC
clone size: once; V gene: TRBV27; D gene: NA; J gene: TRBJ2-1; CDR3 protein: CASSFLLSDEQFF; CDR3 DNA: TGTGCCAGCAGTTTCTTGCTATCCGATGAGCAGTTCTTC
clone size: NA; V gene: TRBV4-1; D gene: NA; J gene: TRBJ2-2; CDR3 protein: CASSYATLANTGELFF; CDR3 DNA: TGCGCCAGCAGCTACGCGACACTTGCGAACACCGGGGAGCTGTTTTTT
clone size: NA; V gene: TRBV30; D gene: NA; J gene: TRBJ2-2; CDR3 protein: CAWTPINPGELFF; CDR3 DNA: TGTGCCTGGACCCCAATTAACCCCGGGGAGCTGTTTTTT
clone size: NA; V gene: TRBV19; D gene: NA; J gene: TRBJ1-4; CDR3 protein: CASSLTDGLREKLFF; CDR3 DNA: TGTGCCAGTAGTCTAACGGACGGCCTTCGGGAAAAACTGTTTTTT
clone size: NA; V gene: TRBV9; D gene: NA; J gene: TRBJ2-7; CDR3 protein: CASSVRDNYEQYF; CDR3 DNA: TGTGCCAGCAGCGTAAGGGATAACTACGAGCAGTACTTC
clone size: NA; V gene: TRBV9; D gene: NA; J gene: TRBJ2-3; CDR3 protein: CASSVDKRSTDTQYF; CDR3 DNA: TGTGCCAGCAGCGTAGACAAGCGGAGCACAGATACGCAGTATTTT
clone size: NA; V gene: TRBV7-9; D gene: NA; J gene: TRBJ2-3; CDR3 protein: CASSPLGGSTDTQYF; CDR3 DNA: TGTGCCAGCAGCCCGCTCGGGGGTAGCACAGATACGCAGTATTTT
clone size: NA; V gene: TRBV6-2/TRBV6-3; D gene: NA; J gene: TRBJ2-3; CDR3 protein: CASSYSSSDTQYF; CDR3 DNA: TGTGCCAGCAGTTACTCTTCCTCAGATACGCAGTATTTT
clone size: NA; V gene: TRBV2; D gene: TRBD1; J gene: TRBJ2-7; CDR3 protein: CASSPGDSSYEQYF; CDR3 DNA: TGTGCCAGCAGCCCAGGGGACAGCTCCTACGAGCAGTACTTC
clone size: NA; V gene: TRBV6-2/TRBV6-3; D gene: TRBD1; J gene: TRBJ2-7; CDR3 protein: CASTSNSGTDYEQYF; CDR3 DNA: TGTGCCAGCACTTCTAACTCCGGGACAGACTACGAGCAGTACTTC
clone size: NA; V gene: TRBV9; D gene: TRBD1; J gene: TRBJ2-2; CDR3 protein: CASSVRGPAGELFF; CDR3 DNA: TGTGCCAGCAGCGTCAGGGGGCCGGCCGGGGAGCTGTTTTTT
clone size: NA; V gene: TRBV7-6; D gene: NA; J gene: TRBJ2-4; CDR3 protein: CASSLEAGLAKNIQYF; CDR3 DNA: TGTGCCAGCAGCTTAGAGGCGGGTTTAGCCAAAAACATTCAGTACTTC
clone size: NA; V gene: TRBV7-9; D gene: TRBD1; J gene: TRBJ1-4; CDR3 protein: CASSAGTGNEKLFF; CDR3 DNA: TGTGCCAGCAGCGCCGGGACAGGGAATGAAAAACTGTTTTTT
clone size: NA; V gene: TRBV27; D gene: NA; J gene: TRBJ2-4; CDR3 protein: CASSASGLAKNIQYF; CDR3 DNA: TGTGCCAGCAGCGCGTCGGGCCTAGCCAAAAACATTCAGTACTTC
clone size: NA; V gene: TRBV27; D gene: NA; J gene: TRBJ2-1; CDR3 protein: CATRDINSNEQFF; CDR3 DNA: TGTGCCACCCGGGACATAAATTCCAATGAGCAGTTCTTC
clone size: NA; V gene: TRBV5-6; D gene: NA; J gene: TRBJ2-5; CDR3 protein: CASSSLHEGFRETQYF; CDR3 DNA: TGTGCCAGCAGCTCACTACACGAGGGCTTCCGAGAGACCCAGTACTTC
clone size: NA; V gene: TRBV30; D gene: NA; J gene: TRBJ2-4; CDR3 protein: CAWSTTKNIQYF; CDR3 DNA: TGTGCCTGGAGTACGACCAAAAACATTCAGTACTTC
clone size: NA; V gene: TRBV5-6; D gene: TRBD1; J gene: TRBJ2-1; CDR3 protein: CASLASGQGTEQFF; CDR3 DNA: TGTGCCAGCCTCGCTTCGGGACAGGGAACTGAGCAGTTCTTC
clone size: once; V gene: TRBV6-5; D gene: NA; J gene: TRBJ1-2; CDR3 protein: CASSYSDRYYGYTF; CDR3 DNA: TGTGCCAGCAGTTACTCCGACCGATACTATGGCTACACCTTC
clone size: NA; V gene: TRBV3-1; D gene: NA; J gene: TRBJ1-2; CDR3 protein: CASSQDSGDNYGYTF; CDR3 DNA: TGTGCCAGCAGCCAAGATTCTGGGGATAACTATGGCTACACCTTC
clone size: NA; V gene: TRBV27; D gene: TRBD1; J gene: TRBJ2-6; CDR3 protein: CASRKGTGPANVLTF; CDR3 DNA: TGTGCCAGCAGGAAAGGGACAGGCCCCGCCAACGTCCTGACTTTC
clone size: NA; V gene: TRBV29-1; D gene: NA; J gene: TRBJ1-1; CDR3 protein: CSVGTTEAFF; CDR3 DNA: TGCAGCGTTGGCACCACTGAAGCTTTCTTT
clone size: NA; V gene: TRBV6-5; D gene: TRBD1; J gene: TRBJ2-1; CDR3 protein: CASSYSQGGTYNEQFF; CDR3 DNA: TGTGCCAGCAGTTATTCACAGGGGGGCACATACAATGAGCAGTTCTTC
clone size: NA; V gene: TRBV29-1; D gene: NA; J gene: TRBJ1-2; CDR3 protein: CSVDSGSLSNYGYTF; CDR3 DNA: TGCAGCGTTGATTCCGGCAGCCTTTCTAACTATGGCTACACCTTC
clone size: NA; V gene: TRBV5-6; D gene: NA; J gene: TRBJ2-5; CDR3 protein: CASSWDPSGETQYF; CDR3 DNA: TGTGCCAGCAGCTGGGACCCCTCGGGAGAGACCCAGTACTTC
clone size: NA; V gene: TRBV12-3/TRBV12-4; D gene: TRBD2; J gene: TRBJ2-1; CDR3 protein: CASTRTSGGNEQFF; CDR3 DNA: TGTGCCAGCACCCGGACTAGCGGGGGCAATGAGCAGTTCTTC
clone size: NA; V gene: TRBV25-1; D gene: NA; J gene: TRBJ2-7; CDR3 protein: CASRPPGSYEQYF; CDR3 DNA: TGTGCAAGCCGCCCCCCCGGGTCCTACGAGCAGTACTTC
clone size: NA; V gene: TRBV19; D gene: TRBD2; J gene: TRBJ2-3; CDR3 protein: CATHSGGADTQYF; CDR3 DNA: TGTGCCACCCACTCCGGGGGGGCAGATACGCAGTATTTT
clone size: NA; V gene: TRBV29-1; D gene: NA; J gene: TRBJ1-5; CDR3 protein: CSVEDMGQPQHF; CDR3 DNA: TGCAGCGTTGAAGATATGGGTCAGCCCCAGCATTTT
clone size: NA; V gene: TRBV7-3; D gene: NA; J gene: TRBJ2-3; CDR3 protein: CASSLGAPPSRDTQYF; CDR3 DNA: TGTGCCAGCAGTTTGGGAGCGCCTCCTAGTAGGGATACGCAGTATTTT
clone size: NA; V gene: TRBV12-3/TRBV12-4; D gene: TRBD2; J gene: TRBJ2-3; CDR3 protein: CASSLTGLAADTQYF; CDR3 DNA: TGTGCCAGCAGTTTGACGGGACTAGCGGCAGATACGCAGTATTTT
clone size: once; V gene: TRBV29-1; D gene: TRBD2; J gene: TRBJ2-1; CDR3 protein: CSVSSGTSGGLYNEQFF; CDR3 DNA: TGCAGCGTTTCCTCCGGGACTAGCGGGGGTCTCTACAATGAGCAGTTCTTC
clone size: NA; V gene: TRBV7-9; D gene: TRBD1; J gene: TRBJ1-4; CDR3 protein: CASSPRAGTADEKLFF; CDR3 DNA: TGTGCCAGCAGCCCCCGTGCGGGGACAGCAGATGAAAAACTGTTTTTT
clone size: NA; V gene: TRBV6-5; D gene: TRBD1; J gene: TRBJ2-5; CDR3 protein: CASKATGGRETQYF; CDR3 DNA: TGTGCCAGCAAGGCGACAGGGGGCCGGGAGACCCAGTACTTC